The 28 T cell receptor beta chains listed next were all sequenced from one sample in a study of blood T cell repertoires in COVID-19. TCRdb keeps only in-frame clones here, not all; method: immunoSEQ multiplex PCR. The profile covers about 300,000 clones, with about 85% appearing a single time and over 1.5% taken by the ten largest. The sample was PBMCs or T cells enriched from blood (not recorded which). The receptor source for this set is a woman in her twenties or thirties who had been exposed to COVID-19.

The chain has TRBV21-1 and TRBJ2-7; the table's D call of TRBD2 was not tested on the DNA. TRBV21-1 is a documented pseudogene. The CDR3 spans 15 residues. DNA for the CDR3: TGTGCCAGCAGCCGAAAGAGCGGGAGATCCCACGAGCAGTACTTC. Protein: CASSRKSGRSHEQYF.

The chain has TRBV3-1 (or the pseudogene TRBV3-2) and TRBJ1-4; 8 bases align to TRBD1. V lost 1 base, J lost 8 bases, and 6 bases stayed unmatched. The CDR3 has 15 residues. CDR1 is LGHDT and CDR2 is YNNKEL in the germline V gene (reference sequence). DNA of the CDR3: TGTGCCAGCAGCCAAGGATGGACAGGGCGAGAAAAACTGTTTTTT. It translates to CASSQGWTGREKLFF.

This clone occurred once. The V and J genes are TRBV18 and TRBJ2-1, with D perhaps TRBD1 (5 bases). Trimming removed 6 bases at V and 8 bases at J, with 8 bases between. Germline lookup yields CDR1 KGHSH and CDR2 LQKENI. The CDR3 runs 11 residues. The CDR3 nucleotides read TGTGCCAGCTCTTACAGGTATGAGCAGTTCTTC. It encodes CASSYRYEQFF. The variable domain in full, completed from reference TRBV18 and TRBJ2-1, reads NAGVMQNPRHLVRRRGQEARLRCSPMKGHSHVYWYRQLPEEGLKFMVYLQKENIIDESGMPKERFSAEFPKEGPSILRIQQVVRGDSAAYFCASSYRYEQFFGPGTRLTVL.

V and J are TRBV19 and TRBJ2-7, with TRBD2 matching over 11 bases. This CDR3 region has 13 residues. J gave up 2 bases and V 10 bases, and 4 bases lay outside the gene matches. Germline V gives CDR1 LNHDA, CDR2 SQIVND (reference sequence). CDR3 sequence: CATQTSGTYEQYF. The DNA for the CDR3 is TGTGCCACTCAGACTAGCGGGACCTACGAGCAGTACTTC.

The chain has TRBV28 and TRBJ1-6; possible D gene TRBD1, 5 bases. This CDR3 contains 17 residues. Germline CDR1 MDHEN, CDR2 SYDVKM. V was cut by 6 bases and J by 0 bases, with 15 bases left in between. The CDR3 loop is CASRGGDRSSYNSPLHF. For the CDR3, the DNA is TGTGCCAGCAGGGGCGGGGACCGGAGCTCCTATAATTCACCCCTCCACTTT.

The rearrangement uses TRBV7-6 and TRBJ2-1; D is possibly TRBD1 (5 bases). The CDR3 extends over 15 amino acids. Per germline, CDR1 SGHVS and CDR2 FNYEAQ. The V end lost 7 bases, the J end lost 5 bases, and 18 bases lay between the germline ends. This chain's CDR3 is CASTRRKQDNNEQFF. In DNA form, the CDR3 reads TGTGCCAGCACCCGGCGGAAACAGGACAACAATGAGCAGTTCTTC.

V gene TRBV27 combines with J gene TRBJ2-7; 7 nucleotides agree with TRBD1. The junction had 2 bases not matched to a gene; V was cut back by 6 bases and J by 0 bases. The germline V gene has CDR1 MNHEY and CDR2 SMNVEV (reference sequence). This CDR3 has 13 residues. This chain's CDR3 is CASRGTVSYEQYF. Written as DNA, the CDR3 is TGTGCCAGCAGGGGGACAGTCTCCTACGAGCAGTACTTC.

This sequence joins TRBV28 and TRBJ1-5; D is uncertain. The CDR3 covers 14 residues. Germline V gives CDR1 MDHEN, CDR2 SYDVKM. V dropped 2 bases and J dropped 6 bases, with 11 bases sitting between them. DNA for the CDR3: TGTGCCAGCAGTTTAGCGGGGTATTTTCAGCCCCAGCATTTT. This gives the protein CASSLAGYFQPQHF. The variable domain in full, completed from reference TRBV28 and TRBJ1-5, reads DVKVTQSSRYLVKRTGEKVFLECVQDMDHENMFWYRQDPGLGLRLIYFSYDVKMKEKGDIPEGYSVSREKKERFSLILESASTNQTSMYLCASSLAGYFQPQHFGDGTRLSIL.

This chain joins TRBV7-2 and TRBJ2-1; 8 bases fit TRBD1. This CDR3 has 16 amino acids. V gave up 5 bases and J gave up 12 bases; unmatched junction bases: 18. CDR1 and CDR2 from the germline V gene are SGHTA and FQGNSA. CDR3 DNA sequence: TGTGCCAGCAGCGTAAGACAGGGGAGTATGGTACGCGGGCAGTTCTTC. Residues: CASSVRQGSMVRGQFF.

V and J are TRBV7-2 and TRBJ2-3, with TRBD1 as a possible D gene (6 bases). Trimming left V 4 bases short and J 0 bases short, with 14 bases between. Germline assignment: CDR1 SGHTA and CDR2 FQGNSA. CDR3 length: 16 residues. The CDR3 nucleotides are TGTGCCAGCAGCTGGGGGCCAACGTCTAGCACAGATACGCAGTATTTT. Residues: CASSWGPTSSTDTQYF. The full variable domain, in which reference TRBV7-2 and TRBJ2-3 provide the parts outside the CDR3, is GAGVSQSPSNKVTEKGKDVELRCDPISGHTALYWYRQSLGQGLEFLIYFQGNSAPDKSGLPSDRFSAERTGGSVSTLTIQRTQQEDSAVYLCASSWGPTSSTDTQYFGPGTRLTVL.

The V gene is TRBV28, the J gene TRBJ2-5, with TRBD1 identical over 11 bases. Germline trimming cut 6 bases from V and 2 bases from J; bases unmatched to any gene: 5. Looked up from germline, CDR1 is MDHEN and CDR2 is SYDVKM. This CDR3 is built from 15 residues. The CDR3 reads CASSNRDRGQETQYF. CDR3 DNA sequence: TGTGCCAGCAGCAACCGGGACAGGGGGCAAGAGACCCAGTACTTC.

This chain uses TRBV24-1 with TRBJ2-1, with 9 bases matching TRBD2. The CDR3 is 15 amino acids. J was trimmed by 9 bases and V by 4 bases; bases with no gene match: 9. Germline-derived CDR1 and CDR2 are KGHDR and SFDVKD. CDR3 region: CATSEVAGVGGEQFF. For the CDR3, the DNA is TGTGCCACCAGTGAAGTAGCGGGAGTGGGCGGTGAGCAGTTCTTC.

This CDR3 reads CASSYELEEGQYF. As DNA, the CDR3 is TGTGCCAGCTCATACGAGTTGGAAGAGGGGCAGTACTTC. The chain combines TRBV18 with TRBJ2-7, with D possibly being TRBD2 (5 bases). This CDR3 is built from 13 residues. Trimming left V 5 bases short and J 9 bases short, with 17 bases between. Germline V gene sequence: CDR1 KGHSH, CDR2 LQKENI.

CDR3 in amino acids: CASSKPLIGTDTQYF. The CDR3 bases are TGTGCCAGCAGTAAACCCCTCATCGGGACAGATACGCAGTATTTT. The V call is TRBV27, the J call TRBJ2-3; D remains unclear. There are 15 residues in the CDR3. V lost 5 bases to trimming and J lost 3 bases, with 15 bases between them. Germline values: CDR1 MNHEY, CDR2 SMNVEV (reference sequence).

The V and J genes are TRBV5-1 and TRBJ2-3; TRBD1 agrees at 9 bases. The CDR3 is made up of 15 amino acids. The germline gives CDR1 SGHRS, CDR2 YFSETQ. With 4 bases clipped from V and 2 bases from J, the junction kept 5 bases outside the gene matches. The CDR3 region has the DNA TGCGCCAGCAGCCGGGACAGGGCCGTCACAGATACGCAGTATTTT. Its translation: CASSRDRAVTDTQYF.

In nucleotides, the CDR3 is TGTGCCAGCAGTGACGGGGGACAGGGGCTTAATGGCTACACCTTC. Translating it yields CASSDGGQGLNGYTF. The chain links TRBV6-4 to TRBJ1-2, with 10 nucleotides matching TRBD1. Trimming cost V 2 bases and J 6 bases; bases outside gene matches: 6. This CDR3 is built from 15 residues. Germline CDR1 and CDR2: MRHNA and SNTAGT.

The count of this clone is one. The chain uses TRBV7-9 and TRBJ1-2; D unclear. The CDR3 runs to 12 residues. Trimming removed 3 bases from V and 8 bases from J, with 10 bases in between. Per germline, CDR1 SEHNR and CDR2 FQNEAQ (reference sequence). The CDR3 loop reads CASSFLAGGYTF. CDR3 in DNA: TGTGCCAGCAGCTTCCTAGCGGGCGGCTACACCTTC.

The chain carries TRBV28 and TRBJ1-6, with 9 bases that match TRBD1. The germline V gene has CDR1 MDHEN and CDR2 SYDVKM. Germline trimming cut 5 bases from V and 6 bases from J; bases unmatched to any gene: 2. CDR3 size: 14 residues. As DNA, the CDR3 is TGTGCCAGCAGTGGACAGGGGATTAATTCACCCCTCCACTTT. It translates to CASSGQGINSPLHF. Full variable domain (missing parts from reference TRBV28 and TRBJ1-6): DVKVTQSSRYLVKRTGEKVFLECVQDMDHENMFWYRQDPGLGLRLIYFSYDVKMKEKGDIPEGYSVSREKKERFSLILESASTNQTSMYLCASSGQGINSPLHFGNGTRLTVT.

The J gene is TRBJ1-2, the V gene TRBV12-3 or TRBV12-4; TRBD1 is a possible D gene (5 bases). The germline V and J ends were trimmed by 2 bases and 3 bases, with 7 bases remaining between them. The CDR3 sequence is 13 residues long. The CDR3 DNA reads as TGTGCCAGCAGTTTAAGCAGGGACTATGGCTACACCTTC. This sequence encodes CASSLSRDYGYTF.

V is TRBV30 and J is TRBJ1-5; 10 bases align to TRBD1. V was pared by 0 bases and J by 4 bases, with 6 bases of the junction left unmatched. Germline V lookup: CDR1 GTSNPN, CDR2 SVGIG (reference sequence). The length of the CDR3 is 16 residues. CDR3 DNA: TGTGCCTGGAGTGTCAGACAGGGGGCGGGAAATCAGCCCCAGCATTTT. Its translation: CAWSVRQGAGNQPQHF.

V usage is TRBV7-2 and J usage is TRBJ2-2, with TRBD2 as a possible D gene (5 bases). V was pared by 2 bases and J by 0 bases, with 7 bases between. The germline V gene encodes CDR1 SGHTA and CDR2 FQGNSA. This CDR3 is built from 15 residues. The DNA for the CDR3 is TGTGCCAGCAGCTTACGGGGTACGAACACCGGGGAGCTGTTTTTT. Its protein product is CASSLRGTNTGELFF.

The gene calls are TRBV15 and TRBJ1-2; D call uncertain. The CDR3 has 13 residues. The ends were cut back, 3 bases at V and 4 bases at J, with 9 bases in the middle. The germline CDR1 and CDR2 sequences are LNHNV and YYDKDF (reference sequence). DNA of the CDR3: TGTGCCACCAGCAGGGTTGGAGGCTATGGCTACACCTTC. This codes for CATSRVGGYGYTF.

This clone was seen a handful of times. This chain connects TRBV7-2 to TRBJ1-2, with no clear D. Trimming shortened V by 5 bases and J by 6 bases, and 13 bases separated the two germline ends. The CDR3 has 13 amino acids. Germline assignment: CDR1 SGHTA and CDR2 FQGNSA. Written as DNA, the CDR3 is TGTGCCAGCAGCCCTCAGGAGGACCATGGCTACACCTTC. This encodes CASSPQEDHGYTF.

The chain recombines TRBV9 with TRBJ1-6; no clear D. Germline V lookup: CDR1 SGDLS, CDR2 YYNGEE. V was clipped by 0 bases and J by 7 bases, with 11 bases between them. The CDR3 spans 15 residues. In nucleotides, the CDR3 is TGTGCCAGCAGCGTAGTAGAGGGTCCCAATTCACCCCTCCACTTT. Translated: CASSVVEGPNSPLHF.

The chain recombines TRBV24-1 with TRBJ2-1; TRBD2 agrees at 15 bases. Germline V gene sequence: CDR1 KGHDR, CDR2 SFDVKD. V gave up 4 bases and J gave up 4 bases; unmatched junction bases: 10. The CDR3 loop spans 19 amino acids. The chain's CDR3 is CATSDNGLAGGQTYNEQFF. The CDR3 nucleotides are TGTGCCACCAGTGACAACGGACTAGCGGGGGGGCAAACGTACAATGAGCAGTTCTTC.

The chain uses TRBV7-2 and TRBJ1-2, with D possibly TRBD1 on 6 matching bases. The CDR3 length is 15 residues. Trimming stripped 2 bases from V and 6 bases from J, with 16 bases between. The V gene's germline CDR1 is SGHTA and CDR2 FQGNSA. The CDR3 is CASSLLETGRHGYTF. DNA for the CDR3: TGTGCCAGCAGCTTATTGGAAACAGGGAGACATGGCTACACCTTC.

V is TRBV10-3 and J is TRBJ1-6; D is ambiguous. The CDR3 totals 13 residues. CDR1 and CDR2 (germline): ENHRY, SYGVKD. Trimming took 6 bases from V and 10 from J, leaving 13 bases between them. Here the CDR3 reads CAISGSSGSPLHF. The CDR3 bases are TGTGCCATCAGCGGTAGCTCGGGATCACCCCTCCACTTT.

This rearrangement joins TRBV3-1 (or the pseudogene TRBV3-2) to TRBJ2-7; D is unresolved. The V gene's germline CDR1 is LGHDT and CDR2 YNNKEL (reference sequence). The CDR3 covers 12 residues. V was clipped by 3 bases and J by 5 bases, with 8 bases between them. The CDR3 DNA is TGTGCCAGCAGCCAGCGTAACCACGAGCAGTACTTC. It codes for CASSQRNHEQYF.